This T cell receptor (beta chain) was sequenced for a study of CD8 T cells in ankylosing spondylitis. TCRdb reprocessed the 5' RACE reads via MiXCR and lists one record per CDR3 protein. This sample has fewer than 200,000 distinct CDR3 sequences, with around 8.9% found just once. Study-level findings and limits: Significant enrichment of disease-linked clones was reported in matched ankylosing spondylitis synovial fluid.

Ten or more counts support this clonotype. The antigen is unknown. This clonotype was sampled from a female donor with ankylosing spondylitis or in good health (not recorded which). Sample: blood, either unsorted or a sorted T cell fraction (not recorded which).

The CDR3 loop is CASSLFGRQQIQETQYF. The CDR3 DNA is TGCGCCAGCAGCTTGTTCGGGAGACAGCAGATCCAAGAGACCCAGTACTTC. The rearrangement joins TRBV5-1 to TRBJ2-5; D perhaps matches TRBD2 (6 bases). Germline V gene data show CDR1 as SGHRS and CDR2 as YFSETQ. This CDR3 region has 17 residues. V lost 1 base and J 1 base, leaving 17 bases between the germline ends.